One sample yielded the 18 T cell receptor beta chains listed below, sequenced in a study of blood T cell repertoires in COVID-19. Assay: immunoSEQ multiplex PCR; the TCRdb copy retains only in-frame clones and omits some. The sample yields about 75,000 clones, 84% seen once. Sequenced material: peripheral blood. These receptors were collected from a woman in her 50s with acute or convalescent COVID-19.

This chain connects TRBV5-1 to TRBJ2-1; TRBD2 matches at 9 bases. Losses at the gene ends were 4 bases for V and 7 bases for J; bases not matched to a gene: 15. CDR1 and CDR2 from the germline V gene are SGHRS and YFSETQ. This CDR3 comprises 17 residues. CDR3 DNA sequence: TGCGCCAGCAGCCCCCGGCTAGCGGGACTGCGCGGAAATGAGCAGTTCTTC. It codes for CASSPRLAGLRGNEQFF.

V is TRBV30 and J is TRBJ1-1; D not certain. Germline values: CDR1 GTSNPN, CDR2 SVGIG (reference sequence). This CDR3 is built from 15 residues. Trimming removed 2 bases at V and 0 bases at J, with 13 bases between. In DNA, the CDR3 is TGTGCCTGGAGTATTAGAGCTGGTATGAACACTGAAGCTTTCTTT. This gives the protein CAWSIRAGMNTEAFF.

The CDR3 region has the DNA TGTGCCAGCAGCTTAGACAGGGTAGACGCAGAGACCCAGTACTTC. The encoded protein is CASSLDRVDAETQYF. This rearrangement joins TRBV7-2 to TRBJ2-5, with D perhaps TRBD1 (6 bases). The germline V and J ends were trimmed by 1 base and 4 bases, with 13 bases remaining between them. This CDR3 is built from 15 residues. In germline, CDR1 is SGHTA, CDR2 FQGNSA. The full variable domain, rest sourced from reference TRBV7-2 and TRBJ2-5, is GAGVSQSPSNKVTEKGKDVELRCDPISGHTALYWYRQSLGQGLEFLIYFQGNSAPDKSGLPSDRFSAERTGGSVSTLTIQRTQQEDSAVYLCASSLDRVDAETQYFGPGTRLLVL.

In DNA, the CDR3 is TGTGCCAGCAGCCGAATCCCGGGACTAGCGTTGAACACCGGGGAGCTGTTTTTT. This codes for CASSRIPGLALNTGELFF. V gene TRBV28 combines with J gene TRBJ2-2; 10 nucleotides align to TRBD2. CDR1 MDHEN and CDR2 SYDVKM come from the germline V gene. With 6 bases clipped from V and 1 base from J, the junction kept 11 bases outside the gene matches. The length of the CDR3 is 18 residues. Together with reference TRBV28 and TRBJ2-2, the CDR3 gives the full variable domain: DVKVTQSSRYLVKRTGEKVFLECVQDMDHENMFWYRQDPGLGLRLIYFSYDVKMKEKGDIPEGYSVSREKKERFSLILESASTNQTSMYLCASSRIPGLALNTGELFFGEGSRLTVL.

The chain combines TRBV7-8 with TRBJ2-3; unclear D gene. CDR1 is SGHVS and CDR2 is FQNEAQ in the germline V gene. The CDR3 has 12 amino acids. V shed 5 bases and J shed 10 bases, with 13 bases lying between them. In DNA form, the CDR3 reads TGTGCCAGCAGCCCTAAGCCTGGTGCGCAGTATTTT. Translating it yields CASSPKPGAQYF.

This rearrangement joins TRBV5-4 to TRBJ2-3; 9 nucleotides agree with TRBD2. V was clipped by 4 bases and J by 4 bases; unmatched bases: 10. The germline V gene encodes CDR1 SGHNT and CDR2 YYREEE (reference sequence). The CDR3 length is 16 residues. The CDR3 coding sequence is TGTGCCAGCAGCAGGGAAGGCGGGGGGGCGCCAGATACGCAGTATTTT. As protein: CASSREGGGAPDTQYF.

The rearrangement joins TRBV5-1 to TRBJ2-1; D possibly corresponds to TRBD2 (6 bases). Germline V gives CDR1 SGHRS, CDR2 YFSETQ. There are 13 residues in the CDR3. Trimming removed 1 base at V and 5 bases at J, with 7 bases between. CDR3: CASSLWGDNEQFF. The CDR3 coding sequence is TGCGCCAGCAGCTTGTGGGGGGACAATGAGCAGTTCTTC.

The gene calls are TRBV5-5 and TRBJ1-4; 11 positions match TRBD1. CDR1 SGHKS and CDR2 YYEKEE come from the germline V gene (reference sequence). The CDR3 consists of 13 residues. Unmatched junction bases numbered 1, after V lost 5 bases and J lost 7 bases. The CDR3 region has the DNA TGTGCCAGCAGGGACAGGGGGCGTGAAAAACTGTTTTTT. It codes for CASRDRGREKLFF.

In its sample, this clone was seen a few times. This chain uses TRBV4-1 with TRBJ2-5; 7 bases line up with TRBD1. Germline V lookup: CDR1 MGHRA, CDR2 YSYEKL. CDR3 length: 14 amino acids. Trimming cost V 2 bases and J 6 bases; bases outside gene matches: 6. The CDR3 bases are TGCGCCAGCAGCCAACCCGACAGGGCGAAGACCCAGTACTTC. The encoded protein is CASSQPDRAKTQYF.

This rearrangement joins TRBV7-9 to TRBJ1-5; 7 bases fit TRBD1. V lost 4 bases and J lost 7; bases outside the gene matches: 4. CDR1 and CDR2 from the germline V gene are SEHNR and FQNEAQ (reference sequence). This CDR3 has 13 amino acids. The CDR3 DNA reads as TGTGCCAGCAGCTGGGGACAGCAACAGCCCCAGCATTTT. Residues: CASSWGQQQPQHF.

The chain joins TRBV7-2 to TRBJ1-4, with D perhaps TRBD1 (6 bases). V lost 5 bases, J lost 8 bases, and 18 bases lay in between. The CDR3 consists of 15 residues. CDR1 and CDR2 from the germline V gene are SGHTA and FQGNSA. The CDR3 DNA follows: TGTGCCAGCAGCCAGAGAGCGGGGGCGGTCGAAAAACTGTTTTTT. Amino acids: CASSQRAGAVEKLFF.

CDR3 bases: TGTGCCAGCAGCGATCCCGGGACATTACAGCCCCAGCATTTT. Translating it yields CASSDPGTLQPQHF. V usage is TRBV6-5 and J usage is TRBJ1-5, with a tentative D call TRBD1 (6 bases). CDR1 and CDR2 (germline): MNHEY, SVGAGI. V lost 6 bases and J lost 7, with 16 bases in between. The CDR3 loop spans 14 amino acids.

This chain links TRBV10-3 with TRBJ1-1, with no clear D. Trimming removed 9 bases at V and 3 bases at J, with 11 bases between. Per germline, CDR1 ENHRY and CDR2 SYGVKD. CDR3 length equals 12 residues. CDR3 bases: TGTGCCATAAGGGAGCTCGACACTGAAGCTTTCTTT. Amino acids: CAIRELDTEAFF.

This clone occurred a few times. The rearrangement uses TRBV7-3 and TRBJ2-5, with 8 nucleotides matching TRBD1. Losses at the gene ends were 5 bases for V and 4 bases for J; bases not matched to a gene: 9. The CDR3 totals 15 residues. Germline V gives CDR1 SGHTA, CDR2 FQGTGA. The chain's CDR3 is CASSPAGGVGETQYF. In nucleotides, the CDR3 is TGTGCCAGCAGCCCGGCAGGGGGCGTTGGAGAGACCCAGTACTTC.

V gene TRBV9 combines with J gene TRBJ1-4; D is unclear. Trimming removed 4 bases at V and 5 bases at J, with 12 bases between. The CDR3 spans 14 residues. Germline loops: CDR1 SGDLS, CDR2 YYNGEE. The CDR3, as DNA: TGTGCCAGCAGCCCCCCAGGTACAAATGAAAAACTGTTTTTT. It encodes CASSPPGTNEKLFF.

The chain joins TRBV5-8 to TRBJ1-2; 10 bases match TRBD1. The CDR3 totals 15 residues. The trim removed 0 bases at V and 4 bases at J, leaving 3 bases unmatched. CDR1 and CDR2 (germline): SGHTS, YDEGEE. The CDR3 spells CASSLGTGGSYGYTF. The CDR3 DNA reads TGTGCCAGCAGCTTGGGGACAGGGGGTTCCTATGGCTACACCTTC.

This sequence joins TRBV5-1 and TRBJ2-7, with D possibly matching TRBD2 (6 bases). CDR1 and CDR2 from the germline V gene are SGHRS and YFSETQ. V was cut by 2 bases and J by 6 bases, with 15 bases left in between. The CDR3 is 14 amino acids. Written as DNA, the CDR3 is TGCGCCAGCAGCTTACTAGCTACTTTAAGCGAGCAGTACTTC. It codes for CASSLLATLSEQYF.

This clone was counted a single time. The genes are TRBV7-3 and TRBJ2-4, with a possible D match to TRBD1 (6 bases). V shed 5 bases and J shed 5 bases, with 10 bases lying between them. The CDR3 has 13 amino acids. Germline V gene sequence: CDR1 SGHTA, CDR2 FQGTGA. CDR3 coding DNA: TGTGCCAGCAGCCCGGGACAACAAAACATTCAGTACTTC. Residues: CASSPGQQNIQYF.